The clone carrying this T cell receptor beta chain was counted at least ten times. The data are from a study of early T cells in non-severe SARS-CoV-2 infection. Overall study: Alpha and beta chains were unpaired, from unsorted whole-blood bulk RNA.

TCRdb recomputed calls from the 5' RACE reads with MiXCR, one row per CDR3 protein. The repertoire holds about 29,000 distinct CDR3 sequences, with about 4.8% as singletons. The CDR3 is 14 residues long. Per germline, CDR1 SGHRS and CDR2 YFSETQ. V gave up 3 bases and J gave up 7 bases, with 17 bases separating them. This sequence originates from an adult who was a healthcare worker with PCR-confirmed SARS-CoV-2 infection or an uninfected control (not recorded which). The gene calls are TRBV5-1 and TRBJ2-7, with no clear D. The sequenced sample consisted of whole blood. In nucleotides, the CDR3 is TGCGCCAGCAGCTCGTGGGCGACATCCTTGGAGCAGTACTTC. It translates to CASSSWATSLEQYF.